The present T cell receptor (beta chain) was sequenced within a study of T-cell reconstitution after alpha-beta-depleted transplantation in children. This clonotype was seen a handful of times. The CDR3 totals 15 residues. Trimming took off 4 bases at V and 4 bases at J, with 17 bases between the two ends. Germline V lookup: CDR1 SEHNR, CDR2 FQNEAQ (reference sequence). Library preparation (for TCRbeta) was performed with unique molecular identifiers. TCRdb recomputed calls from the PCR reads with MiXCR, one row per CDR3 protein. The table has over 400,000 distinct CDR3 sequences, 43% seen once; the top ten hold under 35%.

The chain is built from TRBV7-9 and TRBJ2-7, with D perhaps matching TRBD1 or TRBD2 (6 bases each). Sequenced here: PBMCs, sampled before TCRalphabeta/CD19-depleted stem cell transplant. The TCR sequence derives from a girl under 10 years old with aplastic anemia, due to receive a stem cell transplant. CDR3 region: CASSSRGQGRYEQYF. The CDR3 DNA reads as TGTGCCAGCAGCTCACGGGGGCAGGGTCGATACGAGCAGTACTTC.